Each of the 6 T cell receptor beta chains below was sequenced from the same sample in a study of T cells expressing NK-cell markers. TCRdb re-analyzed the 5' RACE reads; it lists each CDR3 protein once, without DNA. The repertoire table contains 400,000 to 450,000 distinct CDR3 sequences. Sequencing input: blood T cells: a sorted CD56 or NKG2C T cell subset, CD4+ or CD8+ T cells, or bulk PBMC T cells (not recorded which). The source of these receptors is a woman aged 18 to 75 in good health.

The V gene is TRBV7-2, the J gene TRBJ1-5; there is no DNA to check the TCRdb D call of TRBD1. Germline CDR1 is SGHTA and CDR2 is FQGNSA. This CDR3 has 16 amino acids. The CDR3 here is CASSPNMGQGRQPQHF.

The rearrangement links TRBV7-3 to TRBJ2-7. Germline CDR1 and CDR2: SGHTA and FQGTGA. The CDR3 is 15 residues long. CDR3 loop: CASSLGESLVYEQYF.

The genes are TRBV5-1 and TRBJ1-2; TCRdb indicates TRBD1, and absent DNA this call remains unverified. This CDR3 spans 16 amino acids. Germline-derived CDR1 and CDR2 are SGHRS and YFSETQ. CDR3 residues: CASSRIPTGANYGYTF.

This sequence joins TRBV12-3 or TRBV12-4 and TRBJ1-6. The CDR3 length is 14 residues. CDR3 protein: CASRTAKGGSPLHF.

CDR3 sequence reads: CATSSWTSGGGHIQYF. V usage is TRBV15 and J usage is TRBJ2-4; the TCRdb call, TRBD2, lacks DNA for checking. Germline CDR1 and CDR2: LNHNV and YYDKDF (reference sequence). The CDR3 loop spans 16 amino acids.

The chain has TRBV7-6 and TRBJ2-5. Germline CDR1 and CDR2: SGHVS and FNYEAQ. CDR3 length: 12 residues. The CDR3 reads CASRGLPETQYF. Based on the CDR3 plus reference TRBV7-6 and TRBJ2-5, the full variable domain is GAGVSQSPRYKVTKRGQDVALRCDPISGHVSLYWYRQALGQGPEFLTYFNYEAQQDKSGLPNDRFSAERPEGSISTLTIQRTEQRDSAMYRCASRGLPETQYFGPGTRLLVL.